Listed here are 30 T cell receptor beta chains from one sample, sequenced in a study of beta chain features in type 1 diabetes. The study, taken as a whole, reports: The study found moderately but significantly shorter TCRB CDR3s in all four CD4+ subsets of Type 1 diabetes patients.

The antigens these receptors bind are not known. Every isolated RNA sample was fully reverse transcribed, so sequencing captured expressed TCRB transcripts. Using immunoSEQ multiplex PCR, the repertoire was profiled, and TCRdb retains in-frame clones only, with some absent. The table includes tens of thousands of clones, roughly 70% detected once. Sequencing was performed on Tregs from blood. The receptors come from a man aged 25 to 45 with type 1 diabetes. Some clones in this sample may be carry-over from other donors' samples.

The gene calls are TRBV10-2 and TRBJ2-3; weak D call: TRBD2 (7 bases). CDR1 is WSHSY, CDR2 SAAADI, per germline. Trimming left V 6 bases short and J 5 bases short, with 18 bases between. The CDR3 loop spans 15 amino acids. CDR3 coding DNA: TGCGCCAGCAGGTTGGGGGGGGCGAATGGAGATACGCAGTATTTT. Its protein product is CASRLGGANGDTQYF.

Of note for this clone: Compared with germline, one end of the junction differs, possibly owing to a read error. The chain links TRBV5-4 to TRBJ2-7; no definite D call. Germline V gene data show CDR1 as SGHNT and CDR2 as YYREEE (reference sequence). The CDR3 is 13 amino acids. The CDR3 bases are TGTGCCAGCAGCTTGGGCATCGGGTACGGGCAGTACTTC. Residues: CASSLGIGYGQYF.

The J gene is TRBJ2-3, the V gene TRBV2; D is undetermined. The CDR3 contains 12 residues. Trimming cost V 7 bases and J 2 bases, with 7 bases left between them. In germline, CDR1 is SNHLY, CDR2 FYNNEI. CDR3 DNA: TGTGCCAGCACCCTAGACACAGATACGCAGTATTTT. Protein product: CASTLDTDTQYF.

This rearrangement joins TRBV11-2 to TRBJ2-2, with 8 bases fitting TRBD1. The CDR3 contains 16 residues. Unmatched junction bases numbered 1, after V lost 1 base and J lost 0 bases. Germline-derived CDR1 and CDR2 are SGHAT and FQNNGV. The CDR3 spells CASSLGTGTNTGELFF. The CDR3 DNA follows: TGTGCCAGCAGCTTAGGGACAGGGACGAACACCGGGGAGCTGTTTTTT. Drawing the rest from reference TRBV11-2 and TRBJ2-2, the complete variable domain is EAGVAQSPRYKIIEKRQSVAFWCNPISGHATLYWYQQILGQGPKLLIQFQNNGVVDDSQLPKDRFSAERLKGVDSTLKIQPAKLEDSAVYLCASSLGTGTNTGELFFGEGSRLTVL.

The genes are TRBV30 and TRBJ2-7; 7 nucleotides agree with TRBD1. Germline V CDR1 and CDR2: GTSNPN, SVGIG (reference sequence). CDR3 length equals 14 residues. Unmatched junction bases numbered 9, after V lost 2 bases and J lost 5 bases. The CDR3 DNA follows: TGTGCCTGGAGTCTCGACAGGGCTGGTGACGAGCAGTACTTC. Amino acids: CAWSLDRAGDEQYF.

The chain links TRBV9 to TRBJ1-4; TRBD1 aligns across 7 bases. This CDR3 contains 14 residues. V shed 0 bases and J 7 bases; nucleotides not matched to a gene: 3. Germline CDR1 is SGDLS and CDR2 is YYNGEE. This chain's CDR3 is CASSVDRGFEKLFF. CDR3 nucleotides: TGTGCCAGCAGCGTAGACAGGGGATTTGAAAAACTGTTTTTT.

The chain couples TRBV4-1 to TRBJ1-4, with a weak D call TRBD1 (5 bases). V lost 4 bases, J lost 8 bases, and 23 bases lay in between. Germline-derived CDR1 and CDR2 are MGHRA and YSYEKL. There are 17 residues in the CDR3. In DNA, the CDR3 is TGCGCCAGCAGCCGTGAAACCGGCGGGGGGATGGCCGAAAAACTGTTTTTT. Translation gives CASSRETGGGMAEKLFF.

As for this clone: Within the sample, other DNA sequences also encode this same CDR3. The rearrangement links TRBV6-6 to TRBJ1-5, with unresolved D. The V gene's germline CDR1 is MNHNY and CDR2 SVGAGI (reference sequence). This CDR3 is built from 13 residues. V was cut by 10 bases and J by 2 bases, with 12 bases left in between. CDR3 nucleotide sequence: TGTGCCACGGGTAGAGAGGGCAATCAGCCCCAGCATTTT. This codes for CATGREGNQPQHF.

V is TRBV27 and J is TRBJ1-6; 8 bases map to TRBD1. CDR3 length: 15 residues. V lost 3 bases and J lost 10; bases outside the gene matches: 8. Germline V gene data show CDR1 as MNHEY and CDR2 as SMNVEV (reference sequence). The CDR3 loop reads CASSFLDRERSPLHF. Written as DNA, the CDR3 is TGTGCCAGCAGTTTTCTGGACAGGGAACGCTCACCCCTCCACTTT.

The rearrangement links TRBV5-4 to TRBJ2-2, with a tentative D call TRBD1 (6 bases). Trimming took 1 base from V and 5 from J, leaving 9 bases between them. This CDR3 spans 14 amino acids. Looked up from germline, CDR1 is SGHNT and CDR2 is YYREEE (reference sequence). This chain's CDR3 is CASSLWQGTGELFF. The CDR3 nucleotides read TGTGCCAGCAGCTTGTGGCAGGGGACCGGGGAGCTGTTTTTT.

The chain links TRBV7-9 to TRBJ2-1; D might be TRBD1 (5 bases). Germline V lookup: CDR1 SEHNR, CDR2 FQNEAQ (reference sequence). V dropped 5 bases and J dropped 8 bases, with 16 bases sitting between them. The CDR3 sequence is 14 residues long. CDR3 sequence (DNA): TGTGCCAGCAGCCCCCAGTGGGGCAGGGATGAGCAGTTCTTC. Residues: CASSPQWGRDEQFF.

The chain is built from TRBV28 and TRBJ2-5; D is undetermined. Trimming took off 6 bases at V and 9 bases at J, with 14 bases between the two ends. Germline-derived CDR1 and CDR2 are MDHEN and SYDVKM. The CDR3 consists of 12 residues. CDR3 bases: TGTGCCAGCAGCCTCTCGGGTAGGCCCCAGTACTTC. Translation gives CASSLSGRPQYF.

This clone was counted between two and nine times. This chain links TRBV25-1 with TRBJ2-1, with 10 bases fitting TRBD1. The germline gives CDR1 MGHDK, CDR2 SYGVNS. The CDR3 runs 14 residues. The V segment lost 5 bases and the J segment 10 bases; nucleotides outside the gene matches: 8. CDR3 coding DNA: TGTGCCAGCAGTTCCGACAGGGGGCCAGGGGAGCAGTTCTTC. The encoded protein is CASSSDRGPGEQFF.

V gene TRBV5-1 combines with J gene TRBJ2-1; D ambiguous. V lost 3 bases to trimming and J lost 0 bases, with 10 bases between them. The CDR3 totals 15 residues. Germline-derived CDR1 and CDR2 are SGHRS and YFSETQ. As DNA, the CDR3 is TGCGCCAGCAGCTCCCGCGGTTTCTCCTACAATGAGCAGTTCTTC. Encoded protein: CASSSRGFSYNEQFF.

The chain employs TRBV7-3 and TRBJ2-1, with 7 positions matching TRBD1. V gave up 6 bases and J gave up 9 bases; unmatched junction bases: 5. This CDR3 contains 12 residues. CDR1 is SGHTA, CDR2 FQGTGA, per germline. The CDR3 protein is CASSDREGEQFF. In DNA, the CDR3 is TGTGCCAGCAGTGACAGGGAAGGTGAGCAGTTCTTC.

The chain uses TRBV7-9 and TRBJ2-7; 9 nucleotides agree with TRBD2. Germline lookup yields CDR1 SEHNR and CDR2 FQNEAQ (reference sequence). V was pared by 1 base and J by 1 base, with 8 bases of the junction left unmatched. This CDR3 has 17 residues. CDR3 in DNA: TGTGCCAGCAGCTTAGGGGGCTTAGCGGGGGTGTCCTACGAGCAGTACTTC. Translation gives CASSLGGLAGVSYEQYF.

The chain is built from TRBV6-6 and TRBJ1-2; 11 bases fit TRBD1. The length of the CDR3 is 15 residues. V trimming: 6 bases; J trimming: 8 bases; junction bases outside the gene matches: 11. Germline V gene lookup returns CDR1 MNHNY and CDR2 SVGAGI (reference sequence). The CDR3 loop reads CASRMPGQGVYGYTF. CDR3 sequence (DNA): TGTGCCAGCAGAATGCCGGGACAGGGGGTGTACGGCTACACCTTC.

In its sample, this clone was seen a few times. The gene calls are TRBV4-2 and TRBJ2-3, with 9 bases lining up with TRBD2. With V trimmed by 1 base and J by 6 bases, 2 bases remained unmatched. This CDR3 spans 14 amino acids. The germline CDR1 and CDR2 sequences are LGHNA and YNFKEQ. This chain's CDR3 is CASSQVLAGDTQYF. In DNA, the CDR3 is TGTGCCAGCAGCCAAGTTCTAGCGGGGGATACGCAGTATTTT.

This clone appeared a few times. V gene TRBV19 combines with J gene TRBJ2-3; D may be TRBD2 (5 bases). Germline V lookup: CDR1 LNHDA, CDR2 SQIVND (reference sequence). The CDR3 runs to 14 residues. Trimming left V 8 bases short and J 6 bases short, with 18 bases between. CDR3 nucleotides: TGTGCCAGTGGGCCCAGCGGCCCGGTGGATACGCAGTATTTT. It specifies CASGPSGPVDTQYF.

V gene TRBV19 combines with J gene TRBJ1-5; no clear D. Per germline, CDR1 LNHDA and CDR2 SQIVND (reference sequence). Trimming stripped 3 bases from V and 12 bases from J, with 15 bases between. The CDR3 has 13 amino acids. The CDR3 DNA reads as TGTGCCAGTAGTATTGAGCGTGGCCGGATCCAGCATTTT. The encoded protein is CASSIERGRIQHF.

V is TRBV6-6 and J is TRBJ2-3; tentatively, D is TRBD2 (5 bases). This CDR3 has 15 residues. CDR1 and CDR2 from the germline V gene are MNHNY and SVGAGI (reference sequence). Trimming shortened V by 6 bases and J by 5 bases, and 18 bases separated the two germline ends. The CDR3: CASSTDYHRGDTQYF. The CDR3, as DNA: TGTGCCAGCAGCACAGACTACCACCGGGGAGATACGCAGTATTTT.

V usage is TRBV7-8 and J usage is TRBJ2-1, with D perhaps matching TRBD1 (5 bases). Germline V CDR1 and CDR2: SGHVS, FQNEAQ. The V end lost 1 base, the J end lost 4 bases, and 8 bases lay between the germline ends. The CDR3 loop spans 14 amino acids. The CDR3 nucleotides read TGTGCCAGCAGCTTAGTTCAGGGATACAATGAGCAGTTCTTC. Protein sequence: CASSLVQGYNEQFF.

The chain combines TRBV5-1 with TRBJ1-1; 8 bases agree with TRBD1. Trimming took 5 bases from V and 4 from J; bases not matched to a gene: 7. The CDR3 covers 14 residues. Germline-derived CDR1 and CDR2 are SGHRS and YFSETQ. In DNA, the CDR3 is TGCGCCAGCAGGCCCGGGACAGGCGGCACTGAAGCTTTCTTT. The encoded protein is CASRPGTGGTEAFF.

The chain uses TRBV14 and TRBJ1-1, with TRBD1 matching over 9 bases. Germline CDR1 is SGHDN and CDR2 is FVKESK. CDR3 length: 15 amino acids. Germline trimming cut 4 bases from V and 6 bases from J; bases unmatched to any gene: 9. The chain's CDR3 is CASSPLQGAYAEAFF. The CDR3 DNA follows: TGTGCCAGCAGCCCTTTACAGGGGGCTTATGCTGAAGCTTTCTTT.

The chain has TRBV28 and TRBJ1-4; D call uncertain. The CDR3 has 14 amino acids. Germline CDR1 is MDHEN and CDR2 is SYDVKM. Trimming pared 3 bases from V and 0 bases from J, leaving 5 bases between. The CDR3 here is CASSFPATNEKLFF. CDR3 coding DNA: TGTGCCAGCAGTTTTCCTGCAACTAATGAAAAACTGTTTTTT.

This sequence joins TRBV6-5 and TRBJ2-7; possibly TRBD1 for D (7 bases). V shed 6 bases and J shed 2 bases, with 17 bases lying between them. From germline, CDR1 is MNHEY and CDR2 SVGAGI. The CDR3 sequence is 15 residues long. The CDR3 reads CASRFGGQRAYEQYF. CDR3 DNA: TGTGCCAGCAGATTCGGGGGACAGCGAGCCTACGAGCAGTACTTC.

The V and J genes are TRBV14 and TRBJ2-5; 9 bases match TRBD1. The ends lost 6 bases at V and 4 bases at J; junction bases unmatched: 0. CDR3 length: 12 residues. Germline V gene lookup returns CDR1 SGHDN and CDR2 FVKESK. CDR3 residues: CASRGQGETQYF. Here the CDR3 DNA reads TGTGCCAGCAGGGGACAGGGAGAGACCCAGTACTTC.

The chain combines TRBV19 with TRBJ2-1, with 7 bases identical to TRBD1. This CDR3 is 14 amino acids long. Germline CDR1 LNHDA, CDR2 SQIVND (reference sequence). Trimming at V came to 5 bases and at J to 3 bases, leaving 4 bases not matched to a gene. In DNA form, the CDR3 reads TGTGCCAGTAGTTACAGGGGTGGCTACAATGAGCAGTTCTTC. It translates to CASSYRGGYNEQFF.

The gene calls are TRBV7-2 and TRBJ2-7, with 8 bases aligning to TRBD2. The V and J ends lost 7 bases and 3 bases, in that order; junction bases with no gene match: 8. This CDR3 is 14 amino acids long. CDR1 and CDR2 (germline): SGHTA, FQGNSA. CDR3 sequence: CASTPGGAFYEQYF. Written as DNA, the CDR3 is TGTGCCAGCACCCCCGGGGGGGCTTTCTACGAGCAGTACTTC.

The chain has TRBV5-1 and TRBJ2-7; 8 nucleotides align to TRBD1. CDR3 length: 15 residues. Losses at the gene ends were 1 base for V and 3 bases for J; bases not matched to a gene: 6. The germline CDR1 and CDR2 sequences are SGHRS and YFSETQ. CDR3 coding DNA: TGCGCCAGCAGCTTGAGTCTAGGACAGGGCTACGAGCAGTACTTC. It is translated as CASSLSLGQGYEQYF.